This T cell receptor beta chain was sequenced during a study of control samples from healthy donors and cancer patients. Here immunoSEQ multiplex PCR was the method, and the copy in TCRdb shows in-frame clones only, minus some. In the table there are some 140,000 clones, roughly 94% of which are singletons. Trimming cost V 4 bases and J 5 bases; bases outside gene matches: 4. Germline CDR1 SEHNR, CDR2 FQNEAQ (reference sequence). This CDR3 has 13 residues. The sequence derives from a man aged 55-75 years with colorectal cancer. V is TRBV7-9 and J is TRBJ2-7; 8 nucleotides agree with TRBD1. The sample comprised PBMCs. CDR3 loop: CASSWGQVDEQYF. The DNA for the CDR3 is TGTGCCAGCAGCTGGGGACAGGTGGACGAGCAGTACTTC.